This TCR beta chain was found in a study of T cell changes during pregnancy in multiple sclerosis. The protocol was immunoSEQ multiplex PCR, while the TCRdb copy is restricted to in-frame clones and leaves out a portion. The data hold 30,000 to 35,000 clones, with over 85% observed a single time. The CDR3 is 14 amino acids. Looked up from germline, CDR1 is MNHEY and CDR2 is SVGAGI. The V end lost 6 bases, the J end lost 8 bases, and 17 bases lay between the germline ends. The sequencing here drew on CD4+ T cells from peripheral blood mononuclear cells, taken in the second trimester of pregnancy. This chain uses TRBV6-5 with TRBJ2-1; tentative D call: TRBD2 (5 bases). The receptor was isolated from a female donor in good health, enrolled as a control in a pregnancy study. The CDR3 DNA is TGTGCCAGCAGCCCTTCAAGGAGGATTGATGAGCAGTTCTTC. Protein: CASSPSRRIDEQFF.